The rows below give T cell receptor beta chains drawn from one sample of a study of human T cells and chemical hapten exposure. One entry per CDR3 protein, called by TCRdb with MiXCR from the RACE reads. The repertoire holds some 180,000 distinct CDR3 sequences, with about a fifth as singletons. The sequencing used whole blood, collected in connection with sensitization to the hapten diphenylcyclopropenone (DPC). These receptors were taken from a woman in her forties or fifties with alopecia areata. Some clones in this sample may be carry-over from other donors' samples. Both conserved end residues are trimmed from each CDR3. For some rows the clone size is stated as once, few or many, or as a class when expanded; others skip it.

j_gene	v_gene	abundance	CDR3aa
TRBJ2-1	TRBV20-1	NA	SAQGLDPINEQF
TRBJ1-1	TRBV7-2	NA	ASSFSLTEAF
TRBJ1-2	TRBV15	NA	ATTHGGFKLGGYT
TRBJ1-6	TRBV27	few	ASSEFSSYNSPLH
TRBJ1-3	TRBV29-1	NA	SVGGGGNTIY
TRBJ2-4	TRBV10-3	many	AISEMGLAGGGDIQY
TRBJ1-2	TRBV12-3/TRBV12-4	few	ASSSGRSAGYT
TRBJ2-7	TRBV29-1	NA	SVETGGRYEQY
TRBJ1-2	TRBV12-3/TRBV12-4	few	ASSLAHRGFGYT
TRBJ2-1	TRBV6-1	few	ASTPDSRLQF
TRBJ2-2	TRBV28	NA	ASGREDTGELF
TRBJ1-1	TRBV27	NA	ASSSGRGLEGEAF
TRBJ2-1	TRBV5-4	few	ASSALTRDEQF
TRBJ1-3	TRBV28	NA	ASTPGGSGNTIY
TRBJ1-2	TRBV6-5	NA	ASSLQGLSYT
TRBJ1-1	TRBV29-1	many	SAEKGTNTEAF
TRBJ1-1	TRBV28	few	ASTWGGGTLNTEAF
TRBJ2-7	TRBV28	NA	ASRTSSYEQY
TRBJ2-1	TRBV20-1	NA	SAPGDYNEQF
TRBJ2-3	TRBV20-1	few	SARDGGEGASTDTQY
TRBJ2-7	TRBV5-1	few	ASSSDSYYEQY
TRBJ1-1	TRBV25-1	few	ASSDERRNTEAF
TRBJ1-5	TRBV19	few	ASLRVSGSNQPQH
TRBJ2-3	TRBV20-1	NA	SASLSGRADTQY
TRBJ1-4	TRBV27	few	ASSSLGATNEKLF
TRBJ2-7	TRBV5-1	NA	ASSLTGGTYEQY
TRBJ2-7	TRBV27	few	ASALGTGFYEQY
TRBJ2-6	TRBV11-2	many	ASSLAGANVLT
TRBJ1-2	TRBV7-2	NA	ASSTYRGYGYT
TRBJ1-1	TRBV27	NA	ASTRARGLTEAF
TRBJ2-7	TRBV6-6	few	ASGEGEQY
TRBJ1-6	TRBV18	NA	ASSPDGLGSPLH
TRBJ2-7	TRBV20-1	once	SVRTSGSFLSGSYEQY
TRBJ2-1	TRBV6-6	NA	ASSTGYTSEQF
TRBJ2-1	TRBV12-3/TRBV12-4	once	ASKPTGSYNEQF
TRBJ2-1	TRBV5-8	NA	ATRRRAVNEQF
TRBJ2-3	TRBV5-1	NA	ASSSSQREVADTQY
TRBJ1-6	TRBV20-1	NA	SARGYGGNSPLH
TRBJ1-2	TRBV20-1	NA	SASQGDYGYT
TRBJ1-1	TRBV15	few	ATSGTANTEAF
TRBJ2-7	TRBV7-2	NA	ASSLGGLTAYEQY
TRBJ2-3	TRBV10-1	few	ASSESPAGTQY
TRBJ2-2	TRBV6-1	few	ASSVRGQGHTGELF
TRBJ1-1	TRBV20-1	few	SARFWGTEAF
TRBJ1-1	TRBV30	NA	AWSKGRGRGSHTEAF
TRBJ2-1	TRBV11-3	few	ASSMGLVSYNEQF
TRBJ2-1	TRBV10-2	NA	ASSVVALLAGAKNEQF
TRBJ2-7	TRBV7-9	few	ASSLLPTATEQY
TRBJ2-6	TRBV6-6	NA	ASSYPGNFRGSGANVLT
TRBJ2-7	TRBV15	NA	ATSNGGTYEQY